These 12 T cell receptor beta chains share one sample of origin, sequenced in a study of low-dose radiotherapy and immunotherapy resistance in tumors. cDNA synthesis used a TRAV/TRBV-specific primer set for both chains. The PCR that amplified TCRs ran for around 22 cycles, relying on a constant-region primer and a V-primer adapter. Each CDR3 protein gets one entry after TCRdb re-called the reads with MiXCR. The data hold roughly 11,000 distinct CDR3 sequences, with 65% observed a single time. Every receptor here comes from a human donor with advanced metastatic prostate, ovarian, gallbladder or colorectal cancer (not recorded which). This table probably holds off-target reads from a library built for another chain.

J is TRBJ1-4 and V is TRBV5-1; D call uncertain. Germline V lookup: CDR1 SGHRS, CDR2 YFSETQ. V dropped 5 bases and J dropped 5 bases, with 13 bases sitting between them. This CDR3 region has 14 residues. The CDR3 spells CASRLTPGNEKLFF. CDR3 bases: TGCGCCAGCAGACTGACCCCGGGCAATGAAAAACTGTTTTTT.

This clonotype was seen a handful of times. The chain carries TRBV5-4 and TRBJ1-1; D unclear. The ends were cut back, 3 bases at V and 0 bases at J, with 6 bases in the middle. Germline CDR1 SGHNT, CDR2 YYREEE (reference sequence). CDR3 length equals 13 residues. CDR3 DNA sequence: TGTGCCAGCAGCTCGGGGTTGAACACTGAAGCTTTCTTT. Translating it yields CASSSGLNTEAFF.

The rearrangement uses TRBV12-3 or TRBV12-4 and TRBJ1-3, with D perhaps matching TRBD1 (5 bases). The V end lost 0 bases, the J end lost 0 bases, and 6 bases lay between the germline ends. The CDR3 covers 15 residues. The CDR3 reads CASSLAGTSGNTIYF. DNA for the CDR3: TGTGCCAGCAGTTTAGCAGGGACCTCTGGAAACACCATATATTTT.

The chain uses TRBV28 and TRBJ1-5; 7 bases line up with TRBD1. CDR1 is MDHEN and CDR2 is SYDVKM in the germline V gene. The CDR3 runs 14 residues. Unmatched junction bases numbered 5, after V lost 5 bases and J lost 4 bases. CDR3 sequence: CASSTQGGNQPQHF. The CDR3 DNA sequence: TGTGCCAGCAGTACGCAGGGGGGGAATCAGCCCCAGCATTTT.

This clonotype was seen a few times. The chain carries TRBV11-2 and TRBJ2-6; D remains ambiguous. Trimming left V 9 bases short and J 2 bases short, with 20 bases between. Germline lookup yields CDR1 SGHAT and CDR2 FQNNGV. This CDR3 has 17 residues. CDR3 region: CASGVGKGRTGANVLTF. The CDR3 coding sequence is TGTGCCAGTGGGGTAGGGAAGGGAAGGACTGGGGCCAACGTCCTGACTTTC.

This clonotype was found once. This chain joins TRBV29-1 and TRBJ2-1, with D tentatively TRBD2 (6 bases). Germline lookup yields CDR1 SQVTM and CDR2 ANQGSEA. This CDR3 contains 12 residues. Trimming pared 7 bases from V and 9 bases from J, leaving 16 bases between. For the CDR3, the DNA is TGCAGCGCCCAGGGTGTGGGGGGTGAGCAGTTCTTC. The encoded protein is CSAQGVGGEQFF.

The rearrangement uses TRBV7-3 and TRBJ2-1; perhaps TRBD1 as D (5 bases). The CDR3 sequence is 13 residues long. V was clipped by 1 base and J by 10 bases, with 11 bases between them. In germline, CDR1 is SGHTA, CDR2 FQGTGA. CDR3 sequence: CASSLIFGAEQFF. CDR3 bases: TGTGCCAGCAGCTTAATCTTTGGGGCAGAGCAGTTCTTC. The complete variable domain, with remaining parts taken from reference TRBV7-3 and TRBJ2-1, reads GAGVSQTPSNKVTEKGKYVELRCDPISGHTALYWYRQSLGQGPEFLIYFQGTGAADDSGLPNDRFFAVRPEGSVSTLKIQRTERGDSAVYLCASSLIFGAEQFFGPGTRLTVL.

This chain uses TRBV12-3 or TRBV12-4 with TRBJ2-7; 16 bases align to TRBD2. V was pared by 3 bases and J by 2 bases, with 1 base of the junction left unmatched. The CDR3 sequence is 16 residues long. The CDR3 bases are TGTGCCAGCAGTTTGGGACTAGCGGGGGGGGCCTACGAGCAGTACTTC. It specifies CASSLGLAGGAYEQYF.

The chain combines TRBV10-3 with TRBJ1-2, with no clear D. Germline CDR1 and CDR2: ENHRY and SYGVKD. With 3 bases removed from V and 2 bases from J, the gap between germline ends came to 10 bases. The CDR3 length is 14 residues. DNA of the CDR3: TGTGCCATCAGTGAAGGTCAAAAGAACTATGGCTACACCTTC. Translating gives CAISEGQKNYGYTF.

This clonotype was counted a few times. V is TRBV4-3 and J is TRBJ1-1; TRBD1 aligns across 8 bases. V shed 3 bases and J 0 bases; nucleotides not matched to a gene: 3. The CDR3 has 15 residues. CDR1 is LGHNA and CDR2 is YSLEER in the germline V gene. The CDR3 coding sequence is TGCGCCAGCAGCCACCGGGACAGGATGAACACTGAAGCTTTCTTT. Protein sequence: CASSHRDRMNTEAFF.

V is TRBV24-1 and J is TRBJ2-4; TRBD1 might be the D (7 bases). Trimming stripped 6 bases from V and 1 base from J, with 9 bases between. Germline loops: CDR1 KGHDR, CDR2 SFDVKD. The CDR3 runs to 14 residues. CDR3 in amino acids: CATSPGGAKNIQYF. The DNA of the CDR3 is TGTGCCACCAGTCCAGGGGGGGCCAAAAACATTCAGTACTTC.

As to this clonotype: A junction end diverges from the germline sequence, so it may reflect a read error. The V and J genes are TRBV5-1 and TRBJ1-5; D unresolved. The CDR3 is 14 residues long. Germline V gene data show CDR1 as SGHRS and CDR2 as YFSETQ. The CDR3 nucleotides are TGCGCCAGCAGCCCCGACCGTAGCCATCAGCCCCAGCATTTT. Translation: CASSPDRSHQPQHF.